These 24 T cell receptor beta chains came from one sample sequenced in a study of control samples from healthy donors and cancer patients. Produced via immunoSEQ multiplex PCR; TCRdb's table is partial and in-frame only. The profile shows 110,000 to 150,000 clones, 75% to 90% of them singletons. The sequencing sample was made of blood. These receptors originate from a man aged 30 to 39 in good health.

The chain recombines TRBV24-1 with TRBJ2-2; D uncertain. Germline values: CDR1 KGHDR, CDR2 SFDVKD. V was pared by 3 bases and J by 2 bases, with 9 bases between. The CDR3 extends over 15 amino acids. The chain's CDR3 is CATSDLPDNTGELFF. The CDR3 DNA reads as TGTGCCACCAGTGATCTACCTGATAACACCGGGGAGCTGTTTTTT.

The chain uses TRBV4-3 and TRBJ1-3; D is perhaps TRBD1 (5 bases). CDR1 and CDR2 (germline): LGHNA, YSLEER. V was shortened by 4 bases and J by 0 bases, with 10 bases between the two germline ends. This CDR3 region has 15 residues. CDR3 in DNA: TGCGCCAGCAGCCTCGGGACGAACTCTGGAAACACCATATATTTT. Translating gives CASSLGTNSGNTIYF.

The V and J genes are TRBV20-1 and TRBJ2-7; possibly TRBD2 for D (6 bases). Trimming took off 6 bases at V and 7 bases at J, with 13 bases between the two ends. Germline V gene data show CDR1 as DFQATT and CDR2 as SNEGSKA (reference sequence). The CDR3 consists of 11 residues. The CDR3 protein is CSAGDGGEQYF. The CDR3 DNA follows: TGCAGTGCCGGAGATGGAGGGGAGCAGTACTTC.

The gene calls are TRBV6-5 and TRBJ2-7, with a possible D match to TRBD1 (5 bases). V lost 0 bases to trimming and J lost 2 bases, with 14 bases between them. Germline lookup yields CDR1 MNHEY and CDR2 SVGAGI. The CDR3 runs 16 residues. CDR3: CASSYSYHPTAYEQYF. The CDR3 region has the DNA TGTGCCAGCAGTTACTCCTACCACCCGACAGCCTACGAGCAGTACTTC.

The rearrangement uses TRBV4-3 and TRBJ2-4, with 13 bases identical to TRBD2. The germline gives CDR1 LGHNA, CDR2 YSLEER. This CDR3 has 17 amino acids. With V trimmed by 3 bases and J by 5 bases, 7 bases remained unmatched. CDR3 protein: CASSHELAGGPQNIQYF. In DNA form, the CDR3 reads TGCGCCAGCAGCCATGAACTAGCGGGGGGGCCCCAAAACATTCAGTACTTC.

The rearrangement joins TRBV14 to TRBJ2-7; a possible D gene is TRBD2 (6 bases). The V end was cut by 4 bases, the J end by 0 bases, with 13 bases between. The CDR3 contains 15 residues. Germline-derived CDR1 and CDR2 are SGHDN and FVKESK. The CDR3 DNA reads TGTGCCAGCAGCCCCCAGGGCGGGGCCTCCTACGAGCAGTACTTC. Translated: CASSPQGGASYEQYF.

The rearrangement joins TRBV24-1 to TRBJ1-5; D ambiguous. The CDR3 length is 16 residues. Trimming took 2 bases from V and 2 from J, leaving 12 bases between them. Looked up from germline, CDR1 is KGHDR and CDR2 is SFDVKD. The CDR3 spells CATSDSRLPGNQPQHF. CDR3 sequence (DNA): TGTGCCACCAGTGATTCGAGGCTCCCCGGCAATCAGCCCCAGCATTTT.

The chain links TRBV4-2 to TRBJ2-3; D could derive from TRBD1 or TRBD2 (5 bases each). Trimming cost V 0 bases and J 3 bases, with 25 bases left between them. CDR3 size: 20 residues. Germline V gene data show CDR1 as LGHNA and CDR2 as YNFKEQ. CDR3 nucleotide sequence: TGTGCCAGCAGCCAAGAGGTAGTGGGGAAGGGGAGCATTCGTACAGATACGCAGTATTTT. Its translation is CASSQEVVGKGSIRTDTQYF.

A few counts support this clone. The chain is built from TRBV6-1 and TRBJ2-1; weak D call: TRBD2 (5 bases). CDR1 is MNHNS, CDR2 SASEGT, per germline. Deletions cut 2 bases from V and 10 bases from J, with 15 bases between. CDR3 length: 14 residues. CDR3 sequence: CASSEFTAETEQFF. The DNA of the CDR3 is TGTGCCAGCAGTGAATTCACAGCGGAGACCGAGCAGTTCTTC.

This chain uses TRBV9 with TRBJ2-2; D is unclear. Per the germline V gene, CDR1 is SGDLS and CDR2 is YYNGEE. This CDR3 contains 12 residues. With 0 bases removed from V and 8 bases from J, the gap between germline ends came to 5 bases. In DNA, the CDR3 is TGTGCCAGCAGCGTAGAAGGTGGGGAGCTGTTTTTT. It codes for CASSVEGGELFF.

The chain is built from TRBV6-1 and TRBJ1-4, with D tentatively TRBD1 (5 bases). Trimming stripped 1 base from V and 5 bases from J, with 11 bases between. The CDR3 extends over 15 amino acids. Germline V lookup: CDR1 MNHNS, CDR2 SASEGT. The CDR3 spells CASSEVGGWNEKLFF. The DNA for the CDR3 is TGTGCCAGCAGTGAAGTTGGGGGTTGGAATGAAAAACTGTTTTTT.

The gene calls are TRBV12-5 and TRBJ2-5, with TRBD2 matching 9 bases. Germline CDR1 reads LGHNT; CDR2 reads FRNRAP. This CDR3 is built from 18 residues. Trimming removed 5 bases from V and 2 bases from J; junction bases left unmatched: 15. This CDR3 reads CASGPRSAGGLLQETQYF. CDR3 nucleotide sequence: TGTGCTAGTGGTCCCCGGTCCGCGGGAGGGTTACTTCAAGAGACCCAGTACTTC.

Note on this clone: Without the conserved terminal phenylalanine or tryptophan, this CDR3 likely stems from a read error. It is unclear where the CDR3 begins or ends on the DNA, so no DNA is shown, and the CDR3 is as TCRdb lists it. The chain recombines TRBV5-3 with TRBJ2-7; the table names TRBD2, a call not compared with the DNA. TRBV5-3 carries the ORF label, with uncertain function. The CDR3 is 8 residues long, counting both termini. The CDR3 reads CARSLDDP.

V usage is TRBV5-1 and J usage is TRBJ2-1; TRBD2 aligns across 10 bases. This CDR3 has 18 amino acids. Germline-derived CDR1 and CDR2 are SGHRS and YFSETQ. Trimming took 7 bases from V and 0 from J; bases not matched to a gene: 13. CDR3 nucleotides: TGCGCCAGCGGTGGGATAGCGGGGGGCCTCCCCTCCTACAATGAGCAGTTCTTC. Its translation is CASGGIAGGLPSYNEQFF.

V and J are TRBV11-3 and TRBJ1-1; D is undetermined. From germline, CDR1 is SGHNT and CDR2 YENEEA. This CDR3 is 13 amino acids long. The V and J ends lost 1 base and 5 bases respectively, with 8 bases between them. CDR3 sequence reads: CASSLGGQTEAFF. DNA for the CDR3: TGTGCCAGCAGCTTAGGGGGTCAGACTGAAGCTTTCTTT.

This rearrangement joins TRBV21-1 to TRBJ1-5; the table's TRBD1 call for D was not verified on the DNA. TRBV21-1 is deemed a pseudogene. The CDR3 is 16 amino acids. The CDR3, as DNA: TGTGCCAGCAGGACAGGGGGCAGTTATCGCAATCAGCCCCAGCATTTT. It specifies CASRTGGSYRNQPQHF.

V is TRBV4-2 and J is TRBJ1-4; the D gene is possibly TRBD1 (6 bases). CDR1 is LGHNA, CDR2 YNFKEQ, per germline. This CDR3 comprises 17 residues. V dropped 0 bases and J dropped 2 bases, with 13 bases sitting between them. CDR3 sequence (DNA): TGTGCCAGCAGCCAAGACCCGGAAAGGGGGACTAATGAAAAACTGTTTTTT. It translates to CASSQDPERGTNEKLFF.

This sequence joins TRBV18 and TRBJ1-2; the D gene is possibly TRBD1 (5 bases). V was clipped by 6 bases and J by 4 bases, with 21 bases between them. The CDR3 sequence is 16 residues long. Germline V gene data show CDR1 as KGHSH and CDR2 as LQKENI. For the CDR3, the DNA is TGTGCCAGCTCGCTCATTTCGGGGGGAGAGGCCTATGGCTACACCTTC. It translates to CASSLISGGEAYGYTF.

The chain uses TRBV25-1 and TRBJ2-7; D possibly uses TRBD1 or TRBD2 (5 bases each). The CDR3 runs 15 residues. Trimming stripped 7 bases from V and 6 bases from J, with 22 bases between. Germline lookup yields CDR1 MGHDK and CDR2 SYGVNS. The CDR3 sequence: CASIGFRGPYSEQYF. CDR3 coding DNA: TGTGCCAGCATCGGGTTTAGGGGACCGTACAGCGAGCAGTACTTC.

The chain uses TRBV4-1 and TRBJ2-7, with TRBD1 identical over 10 bases. The CDR3 length is 19 residues. CDR1 is MGHRA, CDR2 YSYEKL, per germline. The J segment lost 0 bases and the V segment lost 0 bases, leaving 11 bases of the junction unmatched. As DNA, the CDR3 is TGCGCCAGCAGCCAAGACCCGGGACAGGGGAATTTTTTCTCCTACGAGCAGTACTTC. Its protein product is CASSQDPGQGNFFSYEQYF.

This clone has a handful of counts. The rearrangement links TRBV3-1 (or the pseudogene TRBV3-2) to TRBJ2-3; TRBD2 aligns across 11 bases. The CDR3 contains 16 residues. CDR1 and CDR2 from the germline V gene are LGHDT and YNNKEL (reference sequence). The junction had 4 bases not matched to a gene; V was cut back by 0 bases and J by 5 bases. This CDR3 is CASSQEVGTSGDTQYF. The CDR3 nucleotides read TGTGCCAGCAGCCAAGAAGTGGGGACTAGCGGAGATACGCAGTATTTT.

The chain links TRBV11-3 to TRBJ2-1, with no clear D. CDR3 length equals 15 residues. CDR1 and CDR2 from the germline V gene are SGHNT and YENEEA. Trimming took 7 bases from V and 4 from J, leaving 17 bases between them. In nucleotides, the CDR3 is TGTGCCAGCACCAATCCGGGTCGTGAGTACAATGAGCAGTTCTTC. Its protein is CASTNPGREYNEQFF.

This clone was seen a single time. This rearrangement joins TRBV9 to TRBJ1-4, with TRBD1 identical over 8 bases. This CDR3 has 17 residues. The germline gives CDR1 SGDLS, CDR2 YYNGEE. V gave up 4 bases and J gave up 7 bases; unmatched junction bases: 15. The CDR3 loop is CASSRPDSRGRGEKLFF. DNA for the CDR3: TGTGCCAGCAGCCGACCCGATTCCAGGGGGCGCGGTGAAAAACTGTTTTTT.

V usage is TRBV7-9 and J usage is TRBJ1-2; D remains ambiguous. CDR1 and CDR2 from the germline V gene are SEHNR and FQNEAQ (reference sequence). Trimming took off 8 bases at V and 2 bases at J, with 24 bases between the two ends. This CDR3 has 17 amino acids. The CDR3 region is CASHRSLSKDPNYGYTF. The CDR3, as DNA: TGTGCCAGCCATAGAAGCCTATCGAAAGACCCAAACTATGGCTACACCTTC.